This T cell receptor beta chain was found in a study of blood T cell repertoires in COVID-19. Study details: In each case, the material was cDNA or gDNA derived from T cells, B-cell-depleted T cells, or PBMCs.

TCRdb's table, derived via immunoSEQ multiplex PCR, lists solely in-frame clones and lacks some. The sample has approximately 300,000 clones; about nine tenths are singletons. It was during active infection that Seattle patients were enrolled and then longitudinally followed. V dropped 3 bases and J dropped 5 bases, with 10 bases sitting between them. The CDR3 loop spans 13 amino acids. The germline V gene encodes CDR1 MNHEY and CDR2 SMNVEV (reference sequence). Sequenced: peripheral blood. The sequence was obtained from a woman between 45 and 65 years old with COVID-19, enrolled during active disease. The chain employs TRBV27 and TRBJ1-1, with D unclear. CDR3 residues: CASSFWAGTEAFF. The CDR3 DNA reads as TGTGCCAGCAGTTTTTGGGCGGGGACTGAAGCTTTCTTT.